This paragraph reports one T cell receptor beta chain. Antigen specificity is unknown. There was relapse after autologous stem cell transplantation in every patient, and there was variation in brentuximab vedotin exposure. Reported best responses ranged across complete response, partial response or progressive disease. These data are taken from a study of PD-1 blockade in classical Hodgkin lymphoma. The overall study: Patients were treated with nivolumab at 3 mg/kg, and this was given intravenously every 2 weeks. Study outcomes and limitations: The CD4+ diversity rise by C4D1 was clearest in complete responders. Newly diagnosed patients were reported to exhibit reduced baseline TCR diversity relative to healthy donors.

Germline loops: CDR1 MNHEY, CDR2 SVGAGI. V was clipped by 4 bases and J by 7 bases, with 16 bases between them. CDR3 size: 15 residues. Sequencing used immunoSEQ multiplex PCR; TCRdb keeps in-frame clones, though not all of them. This sample has some 21,000 clones; around two thirds occur once, and the top ten carry nearly 6%. This clonotype was sampled from a human donor with classical Hodgkin lymphoma. Source: peripheral blood mononuclear cells (PBMCs), taken at baseline. The rearrangement joins TRBV6-5 to TRBJ2-2; a possible D gene is TRBD2 (5 bases). The CDR3 DNA sequence: TGTGCCAGCAGTTTATTGTATAGGGCGGGCGGGGAGCTGTTTTTT. As protein: CASSLLYRAGGELFF.